This TCR beta chain was captured in a study of blood T cells in healthy people across ages. Study findings and constraints: Naive CD4+ cells and diversity were both higher in long-lived donors than in aged donors.

Germline CDR1 reads DFQATT; CDR2 reads SNEGSKA (reference sequence). Trimming removed 1 base at V and 0 bases at J, with 11 bases between. CDR3 size: 15 residues. Together with a sample-barcoded 5' primer, a J-beta primer mix was included in a second PCR lasting roughly 6 to 12 cycles. The template-switch adaptor was a 5' adaptor with 12 random nucleotides. It tagged each cDNA molecule. TCRdb reprocessed the 5' RACE reads with MiXCR, giving one entry per CDR3 protein. Of 800,000 to 950,000 distinct CDR3 sequences in the sample, almost 30% were seen once. This clonotype has just a few counts. Its antigen is currently unknown. The same specimen was also included in a second study, on T cells of mothers and their children. That source notes: The yield was over 8.5 million TCR beta CDR3 reads from each mother and 2.5 million to 3 million from each child. Related mother-child pairs shared slightly more overlap than unrelated pairs, but the difference was non-significant.

The sample comprised blood. The source is a woman aged 40-49 years in good health. The chain carries TRBV20-1 and TRBJ2-3, with D maybe TRBD1 (6 bases). The CDR3 here is CSARVRQGSTDTQYF. The CDR3 region has the DNA TGCAGTGCTAGAGTAAGGCAGGGGAGCACAGATACGCAGTATTTT.